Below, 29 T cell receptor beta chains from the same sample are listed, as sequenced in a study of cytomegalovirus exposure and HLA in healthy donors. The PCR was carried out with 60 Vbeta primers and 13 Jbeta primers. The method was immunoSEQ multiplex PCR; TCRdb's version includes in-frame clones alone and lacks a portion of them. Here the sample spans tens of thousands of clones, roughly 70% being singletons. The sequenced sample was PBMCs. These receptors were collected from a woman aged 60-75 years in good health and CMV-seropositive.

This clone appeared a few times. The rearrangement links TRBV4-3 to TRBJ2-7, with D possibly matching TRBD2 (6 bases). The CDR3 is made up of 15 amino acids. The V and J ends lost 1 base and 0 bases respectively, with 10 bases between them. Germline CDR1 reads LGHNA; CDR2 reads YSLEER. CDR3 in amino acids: CASSQGAGHSYEQYF. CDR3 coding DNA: TGCGCCAGCAGCCAAGGGGCGGGGCACTCCTACGAGCAGTACTTC.

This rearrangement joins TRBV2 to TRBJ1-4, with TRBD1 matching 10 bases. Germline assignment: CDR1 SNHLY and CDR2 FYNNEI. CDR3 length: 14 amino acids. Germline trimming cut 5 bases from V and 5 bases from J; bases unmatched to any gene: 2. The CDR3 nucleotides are TGTGCCAGCAGTTGGGGACAGGGGAATGAAAAACTGTTTTTT. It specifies CASSWGQGNEKLFF.

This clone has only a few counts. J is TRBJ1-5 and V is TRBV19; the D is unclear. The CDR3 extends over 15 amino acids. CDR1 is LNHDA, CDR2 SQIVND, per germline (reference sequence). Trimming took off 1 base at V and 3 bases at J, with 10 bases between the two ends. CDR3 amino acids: CASSIVGEYNQPQHF. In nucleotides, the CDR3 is TGTGCCAGTAGTATAGTCGGGGAGTACAATCAGCCCCAGCATTTT.

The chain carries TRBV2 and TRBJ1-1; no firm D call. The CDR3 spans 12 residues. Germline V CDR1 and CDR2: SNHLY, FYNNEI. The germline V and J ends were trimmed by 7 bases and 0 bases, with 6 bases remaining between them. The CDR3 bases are TGTGCCAGCAATTTCATGAACACTGAAGCTTTCTTT. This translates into CASNFMNTEAFF. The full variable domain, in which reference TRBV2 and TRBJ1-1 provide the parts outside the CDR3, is EPEVTQTPSHQVTQMGQEVILRCVPISNHLYFYWYRQILGQKVEFLVSFYNNEISEKSEIFDDQFSVERPDGSNFTLKIRSTKLEDSAMYFCASNFMNTEAFFGQGTRLTVV.

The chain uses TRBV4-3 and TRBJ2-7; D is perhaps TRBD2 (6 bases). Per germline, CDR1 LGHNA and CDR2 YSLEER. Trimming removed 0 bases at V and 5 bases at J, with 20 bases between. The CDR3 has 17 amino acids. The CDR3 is CASSQDWGREVHDEQYF. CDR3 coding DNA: TGCGCCAGCAGCCAAGATTGGGGCAGGGAGGTACATGACGAGCAGTACTTC.

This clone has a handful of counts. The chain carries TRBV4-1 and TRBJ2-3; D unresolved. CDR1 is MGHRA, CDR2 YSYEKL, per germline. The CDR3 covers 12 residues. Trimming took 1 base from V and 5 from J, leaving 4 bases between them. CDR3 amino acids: CASSQVLDTQYF. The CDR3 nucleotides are TGCGCCAGCAGCCAAGTCTTAGATACGCAGTATTTT.

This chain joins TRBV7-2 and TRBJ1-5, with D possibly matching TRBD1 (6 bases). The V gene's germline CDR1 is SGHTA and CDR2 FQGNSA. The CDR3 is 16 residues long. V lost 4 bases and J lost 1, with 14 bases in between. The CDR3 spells CASSSSTGMSNQPQHF. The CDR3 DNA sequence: TGTGCCAGCAGCTCAAGTACAGGGATGAGCAATCAGCCCCAGCATTTT.

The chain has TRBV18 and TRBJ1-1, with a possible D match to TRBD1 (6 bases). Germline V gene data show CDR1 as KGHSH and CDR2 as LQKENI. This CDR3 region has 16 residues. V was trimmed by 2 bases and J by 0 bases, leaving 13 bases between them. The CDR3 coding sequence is TGTGCCAGCTCACCAGCAACGGGGGGCTTGAACACTGAAGCTTTCTTT. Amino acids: CASSPATGGLNTEAFF.

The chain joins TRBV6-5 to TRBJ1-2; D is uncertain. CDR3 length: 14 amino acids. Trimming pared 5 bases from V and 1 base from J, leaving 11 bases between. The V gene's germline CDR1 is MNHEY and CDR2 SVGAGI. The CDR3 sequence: CASSPDTDNYGYTF. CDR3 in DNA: TGTGCCAGCAGTCCCGACACTGATAACTATGGCTACACCTTC.

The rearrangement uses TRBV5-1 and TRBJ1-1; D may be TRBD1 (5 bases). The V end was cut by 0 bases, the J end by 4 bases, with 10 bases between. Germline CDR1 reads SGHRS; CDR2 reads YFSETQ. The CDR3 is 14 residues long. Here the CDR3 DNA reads TGCGCCAGCAGCTTGGATGCCGGGGGCACTGAAGCTTTCTTT. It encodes CASSLDAGGTEAFF.

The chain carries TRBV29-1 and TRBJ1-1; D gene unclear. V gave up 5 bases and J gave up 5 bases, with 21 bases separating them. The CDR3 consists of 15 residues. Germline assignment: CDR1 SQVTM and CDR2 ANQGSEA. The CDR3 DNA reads TGCAGCGTTCGCGGGGTGAGCGTTAGTGGGACTGAAGCTTTCTTT. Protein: CSVRGVSVSGTEAFF.

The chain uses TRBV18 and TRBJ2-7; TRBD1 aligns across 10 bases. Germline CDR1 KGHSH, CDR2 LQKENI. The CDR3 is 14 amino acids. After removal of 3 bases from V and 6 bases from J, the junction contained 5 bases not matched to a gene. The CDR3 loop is CASSPGTGVGEQYF. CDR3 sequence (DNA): TGTGCCAGCTCACCCGGGACAGGGGTGGGCGAGCAGTACTTC.

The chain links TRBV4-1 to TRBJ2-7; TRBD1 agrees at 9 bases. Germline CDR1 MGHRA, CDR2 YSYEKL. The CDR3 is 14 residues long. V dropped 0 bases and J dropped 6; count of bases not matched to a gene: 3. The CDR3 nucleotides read TGCGCCAGCAGCCAAGAAGGGACAGGGACCGAGCAGTACTTC. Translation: CASSQEGTGTEQYF.

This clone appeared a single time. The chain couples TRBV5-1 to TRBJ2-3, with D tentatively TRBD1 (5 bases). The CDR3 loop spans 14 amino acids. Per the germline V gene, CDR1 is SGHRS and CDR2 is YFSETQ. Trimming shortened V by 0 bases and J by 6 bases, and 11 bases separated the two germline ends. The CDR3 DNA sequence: TGCGCCAGCAGCTTGGAGGGGCCGAGGGATACGCAGTATTTT. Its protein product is CASSLEGPRDTQYF.

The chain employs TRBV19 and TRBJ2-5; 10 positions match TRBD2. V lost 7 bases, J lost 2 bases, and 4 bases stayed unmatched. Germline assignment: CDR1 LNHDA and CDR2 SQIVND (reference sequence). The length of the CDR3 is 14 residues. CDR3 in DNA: TGTGCCAGTAATAAGCGGGGGGGACAAGAGACCCAGTACTTC. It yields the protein CASNKRGGQETQYF. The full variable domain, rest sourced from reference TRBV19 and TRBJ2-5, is DGGITQSPKYLFRKEGQNVTLSCEQNLNHDAMYWYRQDPGQGLRLIYYSQIVNDFQKGDIAEGYSVSREKKESFPLTVTSAQKNPTAFYLCASNKRGGQETQYFGPGTRLLVL.

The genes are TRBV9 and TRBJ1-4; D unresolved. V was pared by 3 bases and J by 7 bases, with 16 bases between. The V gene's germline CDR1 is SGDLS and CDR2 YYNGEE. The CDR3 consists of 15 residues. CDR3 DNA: TGTGCCAGCAGCGCCGAAGTCACGCGAGCTGAAAAACTGTTTTTT. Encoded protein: CASSAEVTRAEKLFF.

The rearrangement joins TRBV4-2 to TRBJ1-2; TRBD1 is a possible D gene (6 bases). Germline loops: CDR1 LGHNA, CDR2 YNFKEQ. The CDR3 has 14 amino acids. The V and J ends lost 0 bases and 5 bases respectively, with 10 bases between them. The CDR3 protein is CASSQEGTGYGYTF. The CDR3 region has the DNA TGTGCCAGCAGCCAAGAAGGAACAGGGTATGGCTACACCTTC.

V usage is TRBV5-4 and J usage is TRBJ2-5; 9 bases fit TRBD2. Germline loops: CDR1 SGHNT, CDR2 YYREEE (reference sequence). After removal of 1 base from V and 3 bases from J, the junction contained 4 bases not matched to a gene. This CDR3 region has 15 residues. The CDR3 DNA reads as TGTGCCAGCAGCTTGAAGCGGGGGGCAAAAGAGACCCAGTACTTC. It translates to CASSLKRGAKETQYF.

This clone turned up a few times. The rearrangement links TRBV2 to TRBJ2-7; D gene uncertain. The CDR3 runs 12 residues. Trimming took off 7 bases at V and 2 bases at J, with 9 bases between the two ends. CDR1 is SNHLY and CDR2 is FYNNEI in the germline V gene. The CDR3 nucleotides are TGTGCCAGCACCCTATCCCCCTACGAGCAGTACTTC. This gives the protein CASTLSPYEQYF.

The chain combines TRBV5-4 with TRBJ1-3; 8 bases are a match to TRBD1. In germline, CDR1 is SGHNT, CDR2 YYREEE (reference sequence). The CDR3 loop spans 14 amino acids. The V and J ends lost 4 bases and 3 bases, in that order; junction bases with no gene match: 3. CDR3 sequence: CASSMDRVGNTIYF. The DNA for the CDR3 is TGTGCCAGCAGCATGGACAGGGTTGGAAACACCATATATTTT.

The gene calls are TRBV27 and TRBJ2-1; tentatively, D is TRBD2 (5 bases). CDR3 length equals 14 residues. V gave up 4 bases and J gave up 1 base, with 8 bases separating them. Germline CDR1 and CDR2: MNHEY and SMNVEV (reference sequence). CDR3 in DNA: TGTGCCAGCAGTTGGGAGATTTCCTACAATGAGCAGTTCTTC. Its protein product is CASSWEISYNEQFF.

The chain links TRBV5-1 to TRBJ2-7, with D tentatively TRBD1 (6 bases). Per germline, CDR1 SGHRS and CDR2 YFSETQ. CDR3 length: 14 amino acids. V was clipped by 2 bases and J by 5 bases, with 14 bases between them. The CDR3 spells CASSLTGPPDEQYF. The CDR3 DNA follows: TGCGCCAGCAGCTTAACAGGGCCCCCGGACGAGCAGTACTTC.

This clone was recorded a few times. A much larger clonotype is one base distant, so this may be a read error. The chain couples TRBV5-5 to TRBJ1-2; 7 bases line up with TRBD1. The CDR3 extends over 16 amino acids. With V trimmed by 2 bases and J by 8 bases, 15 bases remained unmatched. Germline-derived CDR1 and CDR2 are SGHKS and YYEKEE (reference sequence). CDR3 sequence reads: CASSLGSWTGGRGYTF. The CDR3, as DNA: TGTGCCAGCAGCTTAGGTTCTTGGACAGGAGGGCGGGGCTACACCTTC.

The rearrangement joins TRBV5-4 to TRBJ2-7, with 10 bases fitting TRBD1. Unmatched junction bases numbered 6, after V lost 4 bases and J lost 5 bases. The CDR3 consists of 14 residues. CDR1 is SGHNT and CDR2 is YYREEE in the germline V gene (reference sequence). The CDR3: CASSTRQGADEQYF. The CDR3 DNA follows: TGTGCCAGCAGCACCCGACAGGGGGCGGACGAGCAGTACTTC.

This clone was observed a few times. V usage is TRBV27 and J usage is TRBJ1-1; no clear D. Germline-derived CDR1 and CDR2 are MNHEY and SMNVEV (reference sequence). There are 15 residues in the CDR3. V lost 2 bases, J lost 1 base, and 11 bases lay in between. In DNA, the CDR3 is TGTGCCAGCAGTTTAGGGCGGGCTACGAACACTGAAGCTTTCTTT. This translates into CASSLGRATNTEAFF.

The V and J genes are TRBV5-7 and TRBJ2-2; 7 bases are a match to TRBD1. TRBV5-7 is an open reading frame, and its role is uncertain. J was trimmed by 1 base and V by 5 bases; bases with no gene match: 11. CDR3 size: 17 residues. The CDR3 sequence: CASRAPQDRMNTGELFF. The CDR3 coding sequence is TGTGCCAGCAGAGCACCCCAGGACAGGATGAACACCGGGGAGCTGTTTTTT.

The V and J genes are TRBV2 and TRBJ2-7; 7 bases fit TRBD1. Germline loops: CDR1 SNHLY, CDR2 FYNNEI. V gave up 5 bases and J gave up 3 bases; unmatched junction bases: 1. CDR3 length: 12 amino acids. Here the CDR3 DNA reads TGTGCCAGCAGTCGGGACAGCTACGAGCAGTACTTC. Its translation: CASSRDSYEQYF.

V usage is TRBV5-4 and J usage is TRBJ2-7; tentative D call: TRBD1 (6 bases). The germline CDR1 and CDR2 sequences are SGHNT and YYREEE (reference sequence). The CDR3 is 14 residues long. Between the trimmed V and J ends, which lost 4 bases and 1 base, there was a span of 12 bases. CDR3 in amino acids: CASSEQGASYEQYF. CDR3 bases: TGTGCCAGCAGCGAACAGGGCGCGTCCTACGAGCAGTACTTC.

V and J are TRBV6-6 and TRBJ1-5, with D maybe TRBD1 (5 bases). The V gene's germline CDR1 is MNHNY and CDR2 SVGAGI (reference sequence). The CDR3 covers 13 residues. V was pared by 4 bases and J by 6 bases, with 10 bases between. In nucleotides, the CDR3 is TGTGCCAGCAGTTCTGTAGGGGCTCAGCCCCAGCATTTT. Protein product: CASSSVGAQPQHF.